The 26 T cell receptor beta chains below come from one sample, sequenced in a study of blood T cell repertoires in COVID-19. Repertoires were generated with immunoSEQ multiplex PCR, while TCRdb's copy carries only in-frame clones and drops some. Of about 140,000 clones listed, about three quarters are singletons. Sequencing input: peripheral blood. All receptors come from an elderly woman with active or convalescent COVID-19.

The sample holds one count of this clone. The rearrangement uses TRBV13 and TRBJ2-7, with D maybe TRBD2 (6 bases). The V and J ends lost 5 bases and 7 bases respectively, with 6 bases between them. Germline CDR1 reads PRHDT; CDR2 reads FYEKMQ (reference sequence). This CDR3 is 10 amino acids long. This CDR3 is CASSGGEQYF. The CDR3 DNA reads as TGTGCCAGCAGCGGGGGGGAGCAGTACTTC.

The chain uses TRBV5-8 and TRBJ1-1; no firm D call. The germline V and J ends were trimmed by 0 bases and 0 bases, with 15 bases remaining between them. Germline CDR1 and CDR2: SGHTS and YDEGEE. The CDR3 has 17 residues. The chain's CDR3 is CASSLGGVGRMNTEAFF. The CDR3 region has the DNA TGTGCCAGCAGCTTGGGGGGAGTTGGGAGAATGAACACTGAAGCTTTCTTT.

This clone showed up just a few times. This rearrangement joins TRBV9 to TRBJ1-3; 9 nucleotides match TRBD1. The CDR3 runs to 16 residues. With 3 bases clipped from V and 0 bases from J, the junction kept 4 bases outside the gene matches. Germline-derived CDR1 and CDR2 are SGDLS and YYNGEE. CDR3 in DNA: TGTGCCAGCAGCGGGACAGGGGCCAGCTCTGGAAACACCATATATTTT. It yields the protein CASSGTGASSGNTIYF.

A single count supports this clone. This chain's CDR3 is CASSESTDTQYF. The CDR3 DNA is TGCGCCAGCAGCGAGAGCACAGATACGCAGTATTTT. This chain uses TRBV5-1 with TRBJ2-3; D is unclear. CDR1 is SGHRS, CDR2 YFSETQ, per germline. This CDR3 contains 12 residues. V was clipped by 4 bases and J by 0 bases, with 3 bases between them.

The CDR3 nucleotides read TGTGCCAGCAGTTACCTGGGGGCTAAGAACGAGCAGTACTTC. This codes for CASSYLGAKNEQYF. V usage is TRBV6-5 and J usage is TRBJ2-7; D perhaps matches TRBD1 (6 bases). Trimming stripped 2 bases from V and 5 bases from J, with 13 bases between. The germline CDR1 and CDR2 sequences are MNHEY and SVGAGI. The CDR3 contains 14 residues.

This clone was seen just once. The rearrangement uses TRBV19 and TRBJ1-1, with a possible D match to TRBD1 (5 bases). Germline values: CDR1 LNHDA, CDR2 SQIVND (reference sequence). The CDR3 spans 14 residues. Deletions cut 11 bases from V and 0 bases from J, with 16 bases between. CDR3 loop: CAGLVGGMNTEAFF. CDR3 DNA sequence: TGTGCCGGTTTAGTGGGGGGAATGAACACTGAAGCTTTCTTT.

The genes are TRBV20-1 and TRBJ2-5; no firm D call. V dropped 0 bases and J dropped 5 bases, with 4 bases sitting between them. Germline assignment: CDR1 DFQATT and CDR2 SNEGSKA (reference sequence). The CDR3 totals 11 residues. The CDR3 sequence: CSARDRETQYF. CDR3 coding DNA: TGCAGTGCTAGAGATCGGGAGACCCAGTACTTC.

This clone was counted a single time. The chain links TRBV4-1 to TRBJ1-1; D not resolved. This CDR3 has 13 amino acids. Germline loops: CDR1 MGHRA, CDR2 YSYEKL. V gave up 5 bases and J gave up 1 base, with 8 bases separating them. As DNA, the CDR3 is TGCGCCAGCAGCAGAGGTAGGAACACTGAAGCTTTCTTT. Its translation is CASSRGRNTEAFF.

The rearrangement uses TRBV11-1 and TRBJ2-2, with 9 positions matching TRBD1. The length of the CDR3 is 15 residues. Losses at the gene ends were 5 bases for V and 4 bases for J; bases not matched to a gene: 5. CDR1 and CDR2 (germline): SGHAT, FQDESV (reference sequence). The CDR3 region has the DNA TGTGCCAGCAGCCTCCGGGACAGGGCCACCGGGGAGCTGTTTTTT. This translates into CASSLRDRATGELFF. The full variable domain, completed using reference TRBV11-1 and TRBJ2-2, is EAEVAQSPRYKITEKSQAVAFWCDPISGHATLYWYRQILGQGPELLVQFQDESVVDDSQLPKDRFSAERLKGVDSTLKIQPAELGDSAMYLCASSLRDRATGELFFGEGSRLTVL.

The CDR3 spells CASSLVSRGVRDTEAFF. The CDR3 nucleotides read TGTGCCAGCAGCTTGGTTTCCAGGGGGGTTCGTGACACTGAAGCTTTCTTT. J is TRBJ1-1 and V is TRBV5-6; 7 positions agree with TRBD1. The V segment lost 0 bases and the J segment 3 bases; nucleotides outside the gene matches: 11. This CDR3 has 17 amino acids. Germline assignment: CDR1 SGHDT and CDR2 YYEEEE.

The rearrangement uses TRBV24-1 and TRBJ2-7, with 7 bases lining up with TRBD1. Germline loops: CDR1 KGHDR, CDR2 SFDVKD. CDR3 length: 11 residues. V gave up 10 bases and J gave up 2 bases; unmatched junction bases: 1. The CDR3 DNA follows: TGTGCCACAGGGACAGCCTACGAGCAGTACTTC. Translating it yields CATGTAYEQYF.

This clone was counted only a few times. CDR3 sequence: CASTAGAIEKLFF. The CDR3 DNA is TGTGCCAGCACGGCAGGGGCGATTGAAAAACTGTTTTTT. This chain joins TRBV2 and TRBJ1-4; D might be TRBD1 (6 bases). The CDR3 runs to 13 residues. With 7 bases removed from V and 7 bases from J, the gap between germline ends came to 13 bases. Looked up from germline, CDR1 is SNHLY and CDR2 is FYNNEI.

The chain recombines TRBV4-3 with TRBJ1-1, with D unclear. V lost 0 bases and J lost 4, with 12 bases in between. CDR1 is LGHNA and CDR2 is YSLEER in the germline V gene. There are 15 residues in the CDR3. The CDR3 DNA follows: TGCGCCAGCAGCCAAGAGGCGGGGATGGGCACTGAAGCTTTCTTT. This encodes CASSQEAGMGTEAFF.

This chain links TRBV3-1 (or the pseudogene TRBV3-2) with TRBJ1-5; a possible D gene is TRBD1 (6 bases). This CDR3 has 15 residues. V was pared by 4 bases and J by 7 bases, with 17 bases between. From germline, CDR1 is LGHDT and CDR2 YNNKEL (reference sequence). This CDR3 is CASSPWGTKKQPQHF. The CDR3 region has the DNA TGTGCCAGCAGCCCCTGGGGGACAAAAAAGCAGCCCCAGCATTTT.

The chain joins TRBV5-1 to TRBJ1-1; D is undetermined. CDR3 length: 13 residues. The V and J ends lost 1 base and 1 base respectively, with 5 bases between them. Per germline, CDR1 SGHRS and CDR2 YFSETQ. In nucleotides, the CDR3 is TGCGCCAGCAGCTTGACAGCGAACACTGAAGCTTTCTTT. This gives the protein CASSLTANTEAFF.

V usage is TRBV6-5 and J usage is TRBJ2-7; 7 bases match TRBD2. Trimming cost V 9 bases and J 5 bases; bases outside gene matches: 10. CDR1 MNHEY and CDR2 SVGAGI come from the germline V gene. This CDR3 spans 13 amino acids. CDR3 protein: CASFRTRGDEQYF. Written as DNA, the CDR3 is TGTGCCAGTTTCCGGACCCGGGGGGACGAGCAGTACTTC.

The chain combines TRBV11-3 with TRBJ2-6; D is uncertain. V lost 5 bases and J lost 1, with 9 bases in between. Germline values: CDR1 SGHNT, CDR2 YENEEA. The CDR3 consists of 15 residues. This CDR3 is CASSLSGSGANVLTF. The CDR3 DNA is TGTGCCAGCAGCCTATCCGGGTCTGGGGCCAACGTCCTGACTTTC. Together with reference TRBV11-3 and TRBJ2-6, the CDR3 gives the full variable domain: EAGVVQSPRYKIIEKKQPVAFWCNPISGHNTLYWYLQNLGQGPELLIRYENEEAVDDSQLPKDRFSAERLKGVDSTLKIQPAELGDSAVYLCASSLSGSGANVLTFGAGSRLTVL.

The chain carries TRBV6-2 or TRBV6-3 and TRBJ1-3, with D maybe TRBD1 (5 bases). The CDR3 is 14 residues long. Trimming stripped 4 bases from V and 0 bases from J, with 7 bases between. Germline CDR1 is MNHEY and CDR2 is SVGEGT. For the CDR3, the DNA is TGTGCCAGCAGTTTCGGGGGCTCTGGAAACACCATATATTTT. Protein product: CASSFGGSGNTIYF.

The chain recombines TRBV7-9 with TRBJ1-1; TRBD1 matches at 7 bases. This CDR3 region has 12 residues. Looked up from germline, CDR1 is SEHNR and CDR2 is FQNEAQ (reference sequence). J gave up 7 bases and V 4 bases, and 3 bases lay outside the gene matches. CDR3 in amino acids: CASSSQGYEAFF. The CDR3 DNA is TGTGCCAGCAGCTCACAGGGGTATGAAGCTTTCTTT.

V is TRBV7-2 and J is TRBJ2-5; D might be TRBD1 (5 bases). Germline V gene lookup returns CDR1 SGHTA and CDR2 FQGNSA. Trimming shortened V by 7 bases and J by 2 bases, and 11 bases separated the two germline ends. The CDR3 is made up of 13 amino acids. The CDR3 loop is CASTKTVQETQYF. CDR3 in DNA: TGTGCCAGCACCAAGACAGTACAAGAGACCCAGTACTTC.

The rearrangement uses TRBV5-4 and TRBJ2-1; D may be TRBD2 (7 bases). Trimming removed 4 bases from V and 8 bases from J, with 19 bases in between. CDR1 is SGHNT, CDR2 YYREEE, per germline (reference sequence). CDR3 size: 15 residues. In nucleotides, the CDR3 is TGTGCCAGCAGCGCACAAAACCCGCGGGGGCATGAGCAGTTCTTC. It translates to CASSAQNPRGHEQFF.

This clone has just a few counts. The CDR3 DNA sequence: TGTGCCAGCAAACCGGACAGGGGTGGATACAATGAGCAGTTCTTC. This gives the protein CASKPDRGGYNEQFF. The chain joins TRBV6-5 to TRBJ2-1; 9 nucleotides align to TRBD1. J lost 4 bases, V lost 7 bases, and 8 bases had no gene match. CDR1 and CDR2 from the germline V gene are MNHEY and SVGAGI. The CDR3 sequence is 15 residues long.

V and J are TRBV7-9 and TRBJ2-7; TRBD1 matches 7 bases. This CDR3 comprises 19 residues. V shed 2 bases and J 2 bases; nucleotides not matched to a gene: 18. Germline loops: CDR1 SEHNR, CDR2 FQNEAQ (reference sequence). DNA of the CDR3: TGTGCCAGCAGCTTAACTCGTGTCCGGGGACAGTCGCCTACCTACGAGCAGTACTTC. Its protein is CASSLTRVRGQSPTYEQYF. The full variable domain, its missing parts supplied by reference TRBV7-9 and TRBJ2-7, is DTGVSQNPRHKITKRGQNVTFRCDPISEHNRLYWYRQTLGQGPEFLTYFQNEAQLEKSRLLSDRFSAERPKGSFSTLEIQRTEQGDSAMYLCASSLTRVRGQSPTYEQYFGPGTRLTVT.

This sequence joins TRBV13 and TRBJ1-6, with a possible D match to TRBD1 (6 bases). The length of the CDR3 is 15 residues. The V and J ends lost 2 bases and 8 bases respectively, with 13 bases between them. Germline V gives CDR1 PRHDT, CDR2 FYEKMQ (reference sequence). The CDR3 bases are TGTGCCAGCAGCTTAAGAGACAGGCGTCATTCACCCCTCCACTTT. Translation gives CASSLRDRRHSPLHF. The complete variable domain, with remaining parts taken from reference TRBV13 and TRBJ1-6, reads AAGVIQSPRHLIKEKRETATLKCYPIPRHDTVYWYQQGPGQDPQFLISFYEKMQSDKGSIPDRFSAQQFSDYHSELNMSSLELGDSALYFCASSLRDRRHSPLHFGNGTRLTVT.

CDR3 DNA sequence: TGTGCGGGGGCAGGGGGAAACTCCTACAATGAGCAGTTCTTC. Residues: CAGAGGNSYNEQFF. J is TRBJ2-1 and V is TRBV6-5; 7 positions agree with TRBD1. The CDR3 loop spans 14 amino acids. Germline CDR1 is MNHEY and CDR2 is SVGAGI.

Points on this clone: The same CDR3 also results from other DNA sequences found in this sample. The gene calls are TRBV9 and TRBJ2-1; 12 nucleotides match TRBD2. V dropped 0 bases and J dropped 7; count of bases not matched to a gene: 5. Germline CDR1 and CDR2: SGDLS and YYNGEE. This CDR3 comprises 16 residues. CDR3 DNA sequence: TGTGCCAGCAGCGTAGATCCTAGCGGGGGGGCAAATGAGCAGTTCTTC. Amino acids: CASSVDPSGGANEQFF.